These 14 T cell receptor beta chains originate from one sample sequenced in a study of T cell changes during pregnancy in multiple sclerosis. This table comes from immunoSEQ multiplex PCR, and its TCRdb copy is limited to in-frame clones, with some not included. The table has over 45,000 clones, 89% seen once. The sequences come from peripheral blood, collected after pregnancy. The origin of the receptors is a female donor with multiple sclerosis, enrolled in a pregnancy study.

The V call is TRBV27, the J call TRBJ1-2, with D tentatively TRBD1 (5 bases). The V gene's germline CDR1 is MNHEY and CDR2 SMNVEV (reference sequence). The CDR3 has 16 residues. V was shortened by 2 bases and J by 5 bases, with 18 bases between the two germline ends. As DNA, the CDR3 is TGTGCCAGCAGTTTAAATGTCCAGGGTGGAGTGTATGGCTACACCTTC. It encodes CASSLNVQGGVYGYTF.

The DNA for the CDR3 is TGTGCCAGCAGGAAGGAGGGCAGCACTGAAGCTTTCTTT. Its translation: CASRKEGSTEAFF. The chain combines TRBV4-2 with TRBJ1-1; D unclear. This CDR3 has 13 residues. Germline V gene sequence: CDR1 LGHNA, CDR2 YNFKEQ. With 6 bases removed from V and 4 bases from J, the gap between germline ends came to 12 bases.

In regard to this clone: The junction and the germline gene differ at one end; a read error may be behind it. The chain has TRBV7-7 and TRBJ2-1; 9 bases are a match to TRBD2. There are 13 residues in the CDR3. Germline loops: CDR1 SSHAT, CDR2 FNYEAQ (reference sequence). CDR3 sequence (DNA): TGTGCTAGCAGGCCAGCGGGGGGCAATGAGCAGTTCTTC. This gives the protein CASRPAGGNEQFF.

This chain links TRBV7-2 with TRBJ1-1, with TRBD1 matching 8 bases. The CDR3 extends over 13 amino acids. Germline lookup yields CDR1 SGHTA and CDR2 FQGNSA. V lost 5 bases to trimming and J lost 3 bases; unmatched junction nucleotides: 2. The CDR3 protein is CASSIQGDTEAFF. In nucleotides, the CDR3 is TGTGCCAGCAGCATACAGGGGGACACTGAAGCTTTCTTT.

This sequence joins TRBV19 and TRBJ1-2; D call uncertain. Per germline, CDR1 LNHDA and CDR2 SQIVND (reference sequence). The CDR3 contains 17 residues. Trimming cost V 0 bases and J 5 bases, with 19 bases left between them. DNA of the CDR3: TGTGCCAGTAGTATAGATTTCTGGAGGGATATGCGGTATGGCTACACCTTC. Translating gives CASSIDFWRDMRYGYTF.

The J gene is TRBJ1-1, the V gene TRBV2; TRBD1 matches at 9 bases. CDR1 and CDR2 (germline): SNHLY, FYNNEI. This CDR3 is 12 amino acids long. The junction had 2 bases not matched to a gene; V was cut back by 2 bases and J by 10 bases. CDR3 bases: TGTGCCAGCAGTGAAAGGGACAGGGCAGCTTTCTTT. This gives the protein CASSERDRAAFF.

This chain connects TRBV4-1 to TRBJ1-5, with D perhaps matching TRBD1 (5 bases). V dropped 1 base and J dropped 4 bases, with 8 bases sitting between them. This CDR3 has 14 amino acids. The germline CDR1 and CDR2 sequences are MGHRA and YSYEKL. The CDR3 nucleotides read TGCGCCAGCAGCCAAGTGGGGGGAAATCAGCCCCAGCATTTT. Its protein is CASSQVGGNQPQHF.

This sequence joins TRBV15 and TRBJ1-5; TRBD1 matches at 7 bases. CDR3 size: 18 residues. V shed 0 bases and J 0 bases; nucleotides not matched to a gene: 8. Germline V gene lookup returns CDR1 LNHNV and CDR2 YYDKDF (reference sequence). The CDR3 is CATSRDGGTADSNQPQHF. The CDR3 region has the DNA TGTGCCACCAGCAGAGATGGGGGGACAGCCGATAGCAATCAGCCCCAGCATTTT.

V and J are TRBV19 and TRBJ1-1; weak D call: TRBD1 (6 bases). Germline values: CDR1 LNHDA, CDR2 SQIVND (reference sequence). V was shortened by 5 bases and J by 5 bases, with 18 bases between the two germline ends. There are 15 residues in the CDR3. The DNA of the CDR3 is TGTGCCAGTAGTCCCCCCGACAGGAGAGAGACTGAAGCTTTCTTT. This codes for CASSPPDRRETEAFF.

This sequence joins TRBV18 and TRBJ1-2; no definite D call. The CDR3 is made up of 13 amino acids. The germline gives CDR1 KGHSH, CDR2 LQKENI. The V end lost 0 bases, the J end lost 8 bases, and 10 bases lay between the germline ends. The chain's CDR3 is CASSPPQKLGYTF. The CDR3 coding sequence is TGTGCCAGCTCACCACCGCAGAAGTTAGGCTACACCTTC. Full variable domain (missing parts from reference TRBV18 and TRBJ1-2): NAGVMQNPRHLVRRRGQEARLRCSPMKGHSHVYWYRQLPEEGLKFMVYLQKENIIDESGMPKERFSAEFPKEGPSILRIQQVVRGDSAAYFCASSPPQKLGYTFGSGTRLTVV.

J is TRBJ2-5 and V is TRBV5-1, with TRBD1 matching 9 bases. Germline CDR1 and CDR2: SGHRS and YFSETQ. With 1 base clipped from V and 4 bases from J, the junction kept 5 bases outside the gene matches. This CDR3 comprises 15 residues. The CDR3 coding sequence is TGCGCCAGCAGCTTGAACACAGGGGGCAGAGAGACCCAGTACTTC. This translates into CASSLNTGGRETQYF.

This chain links TRBV19 with TRBJ2-7; possible D gene TRBD1, 5 bases. With 1 base removed from V and 1 base from J, the gap between germline ends came to 11 bases. The germline gives CDR1 LNHDA, CDR2 SQIVND (reference sequence). The CDR3 runs to 15 residues. CDR3 bases: TGTGCCAGTAGTATAGGCCAGGGCAGGTCCTACGAGCAGTACTTC. Translation: CASSIGQGRSYEQYF. Variable domain in full (rest from reference TRBV19 and TRBJ2-7): DGGITQSPKYLFRKEGQNVTLSCEQNLNHDAMYWYRQDPGQGLRLIYYSQIVNDFQKGDIAEGYSVSREKKESFPLTVTSAQKNPTAFYLCASSIGQGRSYEQYFGPGTRLTVT.

The chain links TRBV28 to TRBJ1-4, with D perhaps TRBD1 (6 bases). This CDR3 has 15 amino acids. V lost 4 bases, J lost 5 bases, and 14 bases lay in between. Germline CDR1 is MDHEN and CDR2 is SYDVKM. CDR3 sequence (DNA): TGTGCCAGCAGTTCGGGAGGACAGAGGAATGAAAAACTGTTTTTT. Its protein product is CASSSGGQRNEKLFF.

The rearrangement joins TRBV10-1 to TRBJ2-2; tentatively, D is TRBD1 (6 bases). There are 14 residues in the CDR3. Germline CDR1 and CDR2: WNHNN and SYGVQD (reference sequence). V shed 6 bases and J shed 3 bases, with 11 bases lying between them. The CDR3 protein is CASRETGHTGELFF. The CDR3 DNA reads TGCGCCAGCAGGGAGACAGGTCACACCGGGGAGCTGTTTTTT.